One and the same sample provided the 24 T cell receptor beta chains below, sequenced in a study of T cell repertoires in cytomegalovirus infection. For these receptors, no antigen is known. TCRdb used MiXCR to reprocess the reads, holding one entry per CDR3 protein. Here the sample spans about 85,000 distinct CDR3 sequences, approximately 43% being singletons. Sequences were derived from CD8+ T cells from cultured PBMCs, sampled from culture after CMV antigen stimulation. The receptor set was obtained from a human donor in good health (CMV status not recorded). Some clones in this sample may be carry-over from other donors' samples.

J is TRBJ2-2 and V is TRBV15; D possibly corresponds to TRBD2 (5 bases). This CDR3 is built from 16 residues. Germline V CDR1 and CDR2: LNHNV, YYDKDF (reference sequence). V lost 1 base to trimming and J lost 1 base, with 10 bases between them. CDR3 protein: CATSRASGRNTGELFF. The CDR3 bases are TGTGCCACCAGCAGAGCCTCGGGGAGGAACACCGGGGAGCTGTTTTTT.

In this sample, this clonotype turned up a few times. CDR3 region: CASRSGVTTVNTGELFF. The CDR3 bases are TGTGCCAGCAGATCAGGGGTCACCACCGTAAACACCGGGGAGCTGTTTTTT. The chain recombines TRBV13 with TRBJ2-2; perhaps TRBD1 as D (6 bases). Germline V lookup: CDR1 PRHDT, CDR2 FYEKMQ (reference sequence). With 6 bases removed from V and 2 bases from J, the gap between germline ends came to 19 bases. This CDR3 spans 17 amino acids.

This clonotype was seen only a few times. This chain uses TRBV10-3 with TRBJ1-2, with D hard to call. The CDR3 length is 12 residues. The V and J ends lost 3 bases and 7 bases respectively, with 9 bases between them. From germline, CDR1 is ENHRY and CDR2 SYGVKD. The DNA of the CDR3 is TGTGCCATCAGTGACAGTGGTGGTGGCTACACCTTC. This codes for CAISDSGGGYTF.

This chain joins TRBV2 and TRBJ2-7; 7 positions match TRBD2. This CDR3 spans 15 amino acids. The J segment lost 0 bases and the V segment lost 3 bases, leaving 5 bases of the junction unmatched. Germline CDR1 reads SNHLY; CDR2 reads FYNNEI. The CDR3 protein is CASSDPAGNSYEQYF. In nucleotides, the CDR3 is TGTGCCAGCAGTGATCCAGCGGGGAACTCCTACGAGCAGTACTTC. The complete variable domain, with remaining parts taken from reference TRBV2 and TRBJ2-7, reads EPEVTQTPSHQVTQMGQEVILRCVPISNHLYFYWYRQILGQKVEFLVSFYNNEISEKSEIFDDQFSVERPDGSNFTLKIRSTKLEDSAMYFCASSDPAGNSYEQYFGPGTRLTVT.

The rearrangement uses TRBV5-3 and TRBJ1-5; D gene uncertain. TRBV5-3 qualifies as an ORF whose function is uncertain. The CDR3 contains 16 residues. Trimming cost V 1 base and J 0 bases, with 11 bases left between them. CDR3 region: CARSLFVQYSNQPQHF. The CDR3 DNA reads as TGTGCCAGAAGCTTGTTCGTACAGTATAGCAATCAGCCCCAGCATTTT.

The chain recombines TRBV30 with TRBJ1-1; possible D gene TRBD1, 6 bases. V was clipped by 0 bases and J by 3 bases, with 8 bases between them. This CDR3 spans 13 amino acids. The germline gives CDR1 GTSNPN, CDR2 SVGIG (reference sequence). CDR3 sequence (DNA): TGTGCCTGGAGTGTAGGGGGTGACACTGAAGCTTTCTTT. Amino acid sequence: CAWSVGGDTEAFF. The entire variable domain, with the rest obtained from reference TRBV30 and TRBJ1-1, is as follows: SQTIHQWPATLVQPVGSPLSLECTVEGTSNPNLYWYRQAAGRGLQLLFYSVGIGQISSEVPQNLSASRPQDRQFILSSKKLLLSDSGFYLCAWSVGGDTEAFFGQGTRLTVV.

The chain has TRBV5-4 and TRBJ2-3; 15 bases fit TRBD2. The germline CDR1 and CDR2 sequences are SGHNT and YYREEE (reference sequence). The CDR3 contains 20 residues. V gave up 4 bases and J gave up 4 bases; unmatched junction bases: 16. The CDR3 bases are TGTGCCAGCAGCCCGATGGGACTAGCGGGAGGAGTTGAGGCCGCAGATACGCAGTATTTT. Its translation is CASSPMGLAGGVEAADTQYF.

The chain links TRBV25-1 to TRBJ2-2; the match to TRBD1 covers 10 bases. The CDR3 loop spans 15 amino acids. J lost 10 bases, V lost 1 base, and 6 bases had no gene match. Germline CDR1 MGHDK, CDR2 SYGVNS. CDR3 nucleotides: TGTGCCAGCAGTGAATCGCGACAGGGGGCGGAGGAGCTGTTTTTT. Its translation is CASSESRQGAEELFF.

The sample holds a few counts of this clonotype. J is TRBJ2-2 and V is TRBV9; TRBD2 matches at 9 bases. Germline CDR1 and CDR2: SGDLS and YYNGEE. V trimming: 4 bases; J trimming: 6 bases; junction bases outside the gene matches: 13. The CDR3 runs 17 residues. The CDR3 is CASSPYSSSGSSGELFF. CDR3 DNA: TGTGCCAGCAGCCCCTACTCGAGTAGCGGGAGCTCCGGGGAGCTGTTTTTT. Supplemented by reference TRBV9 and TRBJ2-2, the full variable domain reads DSGVTQTPKHLITATGQRVTLRCSPRSGDLSVYWYQQSLDQGLQFLIQYYNGEERAKGNILERFSAQQFPDLHSELNLSSLELGDSALYFCASSPYSSSGSSGELFFGEGSRLTVL.

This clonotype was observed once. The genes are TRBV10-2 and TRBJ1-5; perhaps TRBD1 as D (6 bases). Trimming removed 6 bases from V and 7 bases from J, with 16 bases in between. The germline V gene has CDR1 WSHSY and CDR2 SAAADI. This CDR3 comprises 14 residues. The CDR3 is CASREGQSDQPQHF. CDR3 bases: TGCGCCAGCAGGGAGGGACAATCAGACCAGCCCCAGCATTTT.

CDR3 residues: CASSSAGWEQYF. In DNA, the CDR3 is TGTGCCAGCAGCTCCGCGGGTTGGGAGCAGTACTTC. The chain recombines TRBV7-9 with TRBJ2-7, with a tentative D call TRBD2 (5 bases). V lost 4 bases and J 7 bases, leaving 11 bases between the germline ends. In germline, CDR1 is SEHNR, CDR2 FQNEAQ (reference sequence). This CDR3 spans 12 amino acids.

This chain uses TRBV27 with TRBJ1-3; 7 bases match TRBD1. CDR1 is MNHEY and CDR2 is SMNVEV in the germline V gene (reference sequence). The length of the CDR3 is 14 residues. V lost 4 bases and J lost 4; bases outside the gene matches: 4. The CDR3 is CASSYRGYGNTIYF. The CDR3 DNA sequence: TGTGCCAGCAGTTACAGGGGATACGGAAACACCATATATTTT.

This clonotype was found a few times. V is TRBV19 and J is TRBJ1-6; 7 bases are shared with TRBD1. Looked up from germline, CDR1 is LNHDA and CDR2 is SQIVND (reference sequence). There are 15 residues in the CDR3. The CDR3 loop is CAARGDSSYNSPLHF. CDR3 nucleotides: TGTGCTGCGCGGGGGGACAGCTCCTATAATTCACCCCTCCACTTT. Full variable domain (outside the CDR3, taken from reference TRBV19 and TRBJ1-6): DGGITQSPKYLFRKEGQNVTLSCEQNLNHDAMYWYRQDPGQGLRLIYYSQIVNDFQKGDIAEGYSVSREKKESFPLTVTSAQKNPTAFYLCAARGDSSYNSPLHFGNGTRLTVT.

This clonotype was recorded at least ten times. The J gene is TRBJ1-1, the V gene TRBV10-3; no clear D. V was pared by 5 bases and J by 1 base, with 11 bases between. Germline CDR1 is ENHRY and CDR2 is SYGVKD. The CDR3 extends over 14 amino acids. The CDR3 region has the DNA TGTGCCATCAGTACGGACCTCCCGAACACTGAAGCTTTCTTT. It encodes CAISTDLPNTEAFF.

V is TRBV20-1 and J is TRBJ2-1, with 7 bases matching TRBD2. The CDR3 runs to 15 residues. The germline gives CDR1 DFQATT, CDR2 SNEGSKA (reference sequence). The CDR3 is CSTSGTTSSYNEQFF. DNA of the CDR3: TGCTCAACCTCCGGGACTACCTCCTCCTACAATGAGCAGTTCTTC.

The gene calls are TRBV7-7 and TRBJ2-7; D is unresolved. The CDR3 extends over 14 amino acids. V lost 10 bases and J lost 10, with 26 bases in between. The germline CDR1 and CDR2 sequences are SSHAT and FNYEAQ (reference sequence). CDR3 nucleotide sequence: TGTGCCAACACTTGGACCCAACCTGGTGCCGATCAGTACTTC. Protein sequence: CANTWTQPGADQYF.

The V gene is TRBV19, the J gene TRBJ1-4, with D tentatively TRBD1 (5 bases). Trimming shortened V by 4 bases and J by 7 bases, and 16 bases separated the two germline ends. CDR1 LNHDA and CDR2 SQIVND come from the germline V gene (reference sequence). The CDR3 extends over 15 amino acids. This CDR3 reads CASSSQGRTGEKLFF. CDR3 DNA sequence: TGTGCCAGTAGTAGTCAGGGCCGTACTGGTGAAAAACTGTTTTTT.

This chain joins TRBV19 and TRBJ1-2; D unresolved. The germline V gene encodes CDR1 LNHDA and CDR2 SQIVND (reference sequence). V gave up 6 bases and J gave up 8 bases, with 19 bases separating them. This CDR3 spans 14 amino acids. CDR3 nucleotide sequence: TGTGCCAGTAGCCGTAACCTCCTTCGTGAGGGCTACACCTTC. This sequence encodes CASSRNLLREGYTF. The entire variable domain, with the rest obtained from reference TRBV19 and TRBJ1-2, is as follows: DGGITQSPKYLFRKEGQNVTLSCEQNLNHDAMYWYRQDPGQGLRLIYYSQIVNDFQKGDIAEGYSVSREKKESFPLTVTSAQKNPTAFYLCASSRNLLREGYTFGSGTRLTVV.

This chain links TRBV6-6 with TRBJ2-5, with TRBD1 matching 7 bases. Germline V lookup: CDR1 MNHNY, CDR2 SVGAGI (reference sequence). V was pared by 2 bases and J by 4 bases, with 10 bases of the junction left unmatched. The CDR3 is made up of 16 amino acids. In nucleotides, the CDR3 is TGTGCCAGCAGTTACCTAACAGGGGTTGAGGGAGAGACCCAGTACTTC. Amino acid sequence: CASSYLTGVEGETQYF.

In DNA, the CDR3 is TGTGCCAGCAGCTTGTGCACAGATACGCAGTATTTT. It codes for CASSLCTDTQYF. The chain joins TRBV7-6 to TRBJ2-3; D gene uncertain. Germline-derived CDR1 and CDR2 are SGHVS and FNYEAQ. CDR3 size: 12 residues. Trimming shortened V by 3 bases and J by 1 base, and 2 bases separated the two germline ends.

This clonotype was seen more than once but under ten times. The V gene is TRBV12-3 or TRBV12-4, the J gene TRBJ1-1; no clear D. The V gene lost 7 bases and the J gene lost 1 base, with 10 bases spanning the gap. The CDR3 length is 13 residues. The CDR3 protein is CASIYGRNTEAFF. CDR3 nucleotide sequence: TGTGCCAGCATATATGGGAGGAACACTGAAGCTTTCTTT.

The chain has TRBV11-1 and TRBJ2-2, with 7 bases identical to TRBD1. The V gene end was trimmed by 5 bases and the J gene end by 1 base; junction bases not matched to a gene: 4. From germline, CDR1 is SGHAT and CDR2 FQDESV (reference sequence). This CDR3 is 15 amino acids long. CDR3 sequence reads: CASSPWDRNTGELFF. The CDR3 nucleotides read TGTGCCAGCAGCCCCTGGGACAGGAACACCGGGGAGCTGTTTTTT.

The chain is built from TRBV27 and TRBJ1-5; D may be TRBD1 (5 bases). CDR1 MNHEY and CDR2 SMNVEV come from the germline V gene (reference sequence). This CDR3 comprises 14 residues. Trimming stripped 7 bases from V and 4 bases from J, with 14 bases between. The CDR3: CASKDTGSNQPQHF. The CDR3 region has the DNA TGTGCCAGCAAAGATACAGGCAGTAATCAGCCCCAGCATTTT.

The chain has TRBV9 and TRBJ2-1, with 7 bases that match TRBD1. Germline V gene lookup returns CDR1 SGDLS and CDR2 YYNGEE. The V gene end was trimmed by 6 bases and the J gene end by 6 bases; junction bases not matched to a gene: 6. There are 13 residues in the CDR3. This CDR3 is CASTEPGGNEQFF. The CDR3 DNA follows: TGTGCCAGCACTGAGCCAGGGGGCAATGAGCAGTTCTTC.